This T cell receptor beta chain is drawn from a study of neurological immune-mediated disorders. This clonotype showed up many times. Its matching antigen is unknown. TCRdb ran MiXCR on the 5' RACE reads and lists one entry per CDR3 protein. The sample holds over 45,000 distinct CDR3 sequences; approximately 6.2% are singletons and the top ten take approximately 1.5%. In germline, CDR1 is SGDLS, CDR2 YYNGEE. V lost 2 bases, J lost 3 bases, and 8 bases lay in between. CDR3 length equals 13 residues. General study results and limits: Among 34 multiple sclerosis patients, phylogenetic grouping put the repertoires of 18 into a single related-CDR3 cluster, a possible signature.

V is TRBV9 and J is TRBJ1-2; D is perhaps TRBD1 (5 bases). Sequenced input: CD4+ T cells from blood. The origin of this receptor is a woman under 30 with multiple sclerosis. The CDR3 reads CASSVDSDYGYTF. As DNA, the CDR3 is TGTGCCAGCAGCGTTGACAGCGACTATGGCTACACCTTC.